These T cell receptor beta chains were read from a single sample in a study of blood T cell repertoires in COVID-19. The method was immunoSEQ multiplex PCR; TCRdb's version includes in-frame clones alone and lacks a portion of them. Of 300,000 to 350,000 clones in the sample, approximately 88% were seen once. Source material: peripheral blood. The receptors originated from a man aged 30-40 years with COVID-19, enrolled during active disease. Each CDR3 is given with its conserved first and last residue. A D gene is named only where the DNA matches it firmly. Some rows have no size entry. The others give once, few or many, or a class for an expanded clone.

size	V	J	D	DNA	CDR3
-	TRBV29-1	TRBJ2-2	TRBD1	TGCAGCGGCGGACAGGGGGACACCGGGGAGCTGTTTTTT	CSGGQGDTGELFF
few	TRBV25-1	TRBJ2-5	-	TGTGCCAGCAGTGACAGGCAAGAGACCCAGTACTTC	CASSDRQETQYF
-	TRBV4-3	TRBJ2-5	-	TGCGCCAGCAGCCAAGGACAGAATCAAGAGACCCAGTACTTC	CASSQGQNQETQYF
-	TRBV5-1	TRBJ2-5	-	TGCGCCAGCAGCTTGGTTGGCGGAGAGACCCAGTACTTC	CASSLVGGETQYF
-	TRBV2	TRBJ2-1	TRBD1	TGTGCCAGCACCGAACAGGGGGCAGGAGAGCAGTTCTTC	CASTEQGAGEQFF
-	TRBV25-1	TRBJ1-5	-	TGTGCCAGCAGGAACCACTACAGGGAAAATCAGCCCCAGCATTTT	CASRNHYRENQPQHF
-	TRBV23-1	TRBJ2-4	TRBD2	TGCGCCAGCAGTCAGACTAGCGGGGGGGCCAAAAACATTCAGTACTTC	CASSQTSGGAKNIQYF
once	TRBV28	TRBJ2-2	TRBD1	TGTGCCAGCAGGCCGGGACAGGGCGGGGAGCTGTTTTTT	CASRPGQGGELFF
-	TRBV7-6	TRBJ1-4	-	TGTGCCAGCAGCCCCGCCCAGAGGGGGAGTGAAAAACTGTTTTTT	CASSPAQRGSEKLFF
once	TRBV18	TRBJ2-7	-	TGTGCCAGCTCACCCCGGACAGGCTCTGCGGGGGAGCAGTACTTC	CASSPRTGSAGEQYF
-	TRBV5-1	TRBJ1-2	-	TGCGCCAGCAGCTTGGGAGGGGCCTCCGGGACATCGGATGGCTACACCTTC	CASSLGGASGTSDGYTF
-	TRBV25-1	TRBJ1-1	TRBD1	TGTGCCAGCAGTCCCCGACAGGGAAACACTGAAGCTTTCTTT	CASSPRQGNTEAFF
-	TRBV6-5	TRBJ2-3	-	TGTGCCAGCAGTTACGCGGAGAGCACAGATACGCAGTATTTT	CASSYAESTDTQYF
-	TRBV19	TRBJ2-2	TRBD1	TGTGCCAGTAGTGTAGGGGGCACGAACACCGGGGAGCTGTTTTTT	CASSVGGTNTGELFF
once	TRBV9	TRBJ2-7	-	TGTGCCAGCAGCCTCACCCAGGCAGACTCCTACGAGCAGTACTTC	CASSLTQADSYEQYF
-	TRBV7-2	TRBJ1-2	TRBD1	TGTGCCAGCAGCTTTCGACAGGGTTGGGGCTATGGCTACACCTTC	CASSFRQGWGYGYTF
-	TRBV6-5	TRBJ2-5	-	TGTGCCAGCAGCAAAGGCAGGGGCGCAGTAGAGACCCAGTACTTC	CASSKGRGAVETQYF
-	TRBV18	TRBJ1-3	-	TGTGCCAGCTCACCAGACAGTGCGTCCCTCTCTGGAAACACCATATATTTT	CASSPDSASLSGNTIYF
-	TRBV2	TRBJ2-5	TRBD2	TGTGCCAGCAGTGAAAATAGCGGGGGGGCAGAGACCCAGTACTTC	CASSENSGGAETQYF
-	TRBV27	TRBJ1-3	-	TGTGCCAGCAGAGCTAGACGGTTCTCTGGAAACACCATATATTTT	CASRARRFSGNTIYF
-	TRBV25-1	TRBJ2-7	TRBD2	TGTGCCAGCAGTGAACTATGCCGAGGGACTAGCGGGGAAGAGCAGTACTTC	CASSELCRGTSGEEQYF
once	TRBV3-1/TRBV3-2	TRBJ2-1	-	TGTGCCAGCCTCGGGCTAGCGAATGAGCAGTTCTTC	CASLGLANEQFF
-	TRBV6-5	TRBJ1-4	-	TGTGCCAGCAGTTGGGGCGGAGCCGATGGGGAACTGTTTTTT	CASSWGGADGELFF
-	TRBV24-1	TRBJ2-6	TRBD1	TGTGCCACCAGTGATTCGTTCGGCAGGGGGACGCCTGGGGCCAACGTCCTGACTTTC	CATSDSFGRGTPGANVLTF
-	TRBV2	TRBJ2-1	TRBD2	TGTGCCAGCAGTGTAGGCGGGAGGGCCTGGGGAGAGCAGTTCTTC	CASSVGGRAWGEQFF
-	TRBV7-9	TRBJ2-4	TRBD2	TGTGCCAGCAGCTTAGTTATGCGACTAGCGGGGGTAGAAAACATTCAGTACTTC	CASSLVMRLAGVENIQYF
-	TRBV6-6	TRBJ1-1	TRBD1	TGTGCCAGCAGTTACGGACAGGCTTCAATAAACACTGAAGCTTTCTTT	CASSYGQASINTEAFF
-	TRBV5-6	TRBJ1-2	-	TGTGCCAGCAGCCCAACGGGGTCTAACTATGGCTACACCTTC	CASSPTGSNYGYTF
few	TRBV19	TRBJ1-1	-	TGTGCCAGTAGTATTGGGAGGAACACTGAAGCTTTCTTT	CASSIGRNTEAFF
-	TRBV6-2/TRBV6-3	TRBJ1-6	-	TGTGCCAGCAGTTACGTGGACAGAAATTCACCCCTCCACTTT	CASSYVDRNSPLHF
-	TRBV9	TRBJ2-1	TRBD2	TGTGCCAGCACCCCCGGGACTAGCGCGAACAATGAGCAGTTCTTC	CASTPGTSANNEQFF
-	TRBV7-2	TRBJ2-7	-	TGTGCCAGCAGCCCCCCAGCCGGCGGAGATTTCTACGAGCAGTACTTC	CASSPPAGGDFYEQYF
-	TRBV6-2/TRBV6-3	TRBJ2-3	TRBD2	TGTGCCAGCAGTTACTTGGGACTAGCGGGAGACTCAGATACGCAGTATTTT	CASSYLGLAGDSDTQYF
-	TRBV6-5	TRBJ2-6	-	TGTGCCAGCAGTTACTCAAATCCAGGGACTAACGTCCTGACTTTC	CASSYSNPGTNVLTF
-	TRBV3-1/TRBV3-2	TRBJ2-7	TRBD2	TGTGCCAGCAGCGGGACTAGCGGGGGGTACGAGCAGTACTTC	CASSGTSGGYEQYF
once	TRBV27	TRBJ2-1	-	TGTGCCAGCAGTTTATCGCCAGCCTACAATGAGCAGTTCTTC	CASSLSPAYNEQFF
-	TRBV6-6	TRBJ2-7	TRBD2	TGTGCCAGCAGTTACCCCAGCGGGGCCAGCTCCTACGAGCAGTACTTC	CASSYPSGASSYEQYF
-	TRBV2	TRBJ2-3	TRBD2	TGTGCCAGCAGTGATAGAGGACAGCTAGCGGGAGTATGGGATACGCAGTATTTT	CASSDRGQLAGVWDTQYF
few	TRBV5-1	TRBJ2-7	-	TGCGCCAGCAGCTTGGCCCCAGGGTCCTACGAGCAGTACTTC	CASSLAPGSYEQYF